Listed here are 13 T cell receptor beta chains from one sample, sequenced in a study. TCRdb independently ran MiXCR on the RT-PCR reads; one entry per CDR3 protein. The table includes hundreds of thousands of distinct CDR3 sequences, over 12% detected once. The source material was memory CD4+ T cells from blood. The receptors derive from a female donor in good health, serving as a healthy control.

This clonotype was counted at least ten times. The chain combines TRBV7-3 with TRBJ2-5; D not certain. CDR1 and CDR2 from the germline V gene are SGHTA and FQGTGA. CDR3 length: 13 residues. Trimming stripped 0 bases from V and 1 base from J, with 3 bases between. DNA for the CDR3: TGTGCCAGCAGCTTAACGCCCCAAGAGACCCAGTACTTC. Its translation: CASSLTPQETQYF.

This clonotype was recorded at least ten times. The rearrangement joins TRBV3-1 to TRBJ2-1; 10 bases are shared with TRBD1. V gave up 4 bases and J gave up 4 bases; unmatched junction bases: 4. The CDR3 runs 15 residues. CDR1 LGHDT and CDR2 YNNKEL come from the germline V gene (reference sequence). CDR3 residues: CASSRSGQGYNEQFF. DNA of the CDR3: TGTGCCAGCAGCCGTTCGGGACAGGGGTACAATGAGCAGTTCTTC.

This clonotype was picked up many times. The chain links TRBV4-1 to TRBJ2-7, with TRBD1 as a possible D gene (6 bases). CDR1 MGHRA and CDR2 YSYEKL come from the germline V gene. The CDR3 extends over 15 amino acids. V was pared by 5 bases and J by 3 bases, with 17 bases between. This CDR3 reads CASSLSEQGYYEQYF. For the CDR3, the DNA is TGCGCCAGCAGCTTGAGTGAACAGGGCTACTACGAGCAGTACTTC.

The chain recombines TRBV11-2 with TRBJ2-2; D is ambiguous. The CDR3 sequence is 16 residues long. Between the trimmed V and J ends, which lost 2 bases and 4 bases, there was a span of 14 bases. CDR1 is SGHAT and CDR2 is FQNNGV in the germline V gene. The CDR3, as DNA: TGTGCCAGCAGCTTAAAATCTGGGTGGGGCACCGGGGAGCTGTTTTTT. This encodes CASSLKSGWGTGELFF.

This clonotype was seen a few times. V is TRBV3-1 and J is TRBJ2-1, with no clear D. From germline, CDR1 is LGHDT and CDR2 YNNKEL (reference sequence). V gave up 1 base and J gave up 6 bases, with 10 bases separating them. The CDR3 runs 14 residues. The CDR3 is CASSQVPSSNEQFF. The CDR3 DNA is TGTGCCAGCAGCCAAGTGCCATCTTCCAATGAGCAGTTCTTC.

The CDR3 bases are TGTGCCAGCAGCTTAACCCCCCATCAGGCAGATACGCAGTATTTT. Protein: CASSLTPHQADTQYF. J is TRBJ2-3 and V is TRBV7-7; no firm D call. Germline CDR1 and CDR2: SSHAT and FNYEAQ (reference sequence). This CDR3 comprises 15 residues. Between the trimmed V and J ends, which lost 2 bases and 4 bases, there was a span of 13 bases.

This chain connects TRBV2 to TRBJ2-7; 10 bases map to TRBD1. Germline lookup yields CDR1 SNHLY and CDR2 FYNNEI. V was clipped by 6 bases and J by 6 bases; unmatched bases: 5. This CDR3 contains 13 residues. CDR3 sequence: CASRGQGEFEQYF. The CDR3 nucleotides are TGTGCCAGCAGAGGACAGGGGGAGTTCGAGCAGTACTTC.

V gene TRBV7-3 combines with J gene TRBJ2-3, with D tentatively TRBD2 (6 bases). CDR1 and CDR2 from the germline V gene are SGHTA and FQGTGA. Trimming took off 3 bases at V and 11 bases at J, with 9 bases between the two ends. CDR3 length: 11 residues. The CDR3 reads CASSLGTGQYF. CDR3 nucleotide sequence: TGTGCCAGCAGCTTGGGGACTGGGCAGTATTTT.

This chain connects TRBV7-2 to TRBJ2-5, with no clear D. Per germline, CDR1 SGHTA and CDR2 FQGNSA. V lost 5 bases to trimming and J lost 7 bases, with 11 bases between them. CDR3 size: 12 residues. The CDR3 region is CASSLVVPTQYF. CDR3 sequence (DNA): TGTGCCAGCAGCCTTGTCGTACCGACCCAGTACTTC.

The rearrangement joins TRBV2 to TRBJ2-2; D unresolved. CDR1 is SNHLY, CDR2 FYNNEI, per germline. CDR3 size: 14 residues. Trimming removed 5 bases from V and 3 bases from J, with 10 bases in between. This chain's CDR3 is CASSPGYYTGELFF. CDR3 coding DNA: TGTGCCAGCAGTCCCGGCTACTACACCGGGGAGCTGTTTTTT.

The V call is TRBV29-1, the J call TRBJ1-2, with 7 bases matching TRBD1. Germline V lookup: CDR1 SQVTM, CDR2 ANQGSEA. The V segment lost 0 bases and the J segment 4 bases; nucleotides outside the gene matches: 5. This CDR3 contains 14 residues. CDR3 amino acids: CSVEEPGTVYGYTF. The CDR3, as DNA: TGCAGCGTTGAAGAACCCGGGACAGTCTATGGCTACACCTTC. Combining the CDR3 with reference TRBV29-1 and TRBJ1-2 gives the whole variable domain SAVISQKPSRDICQRGTSLTIQCQVDSQVTMMFWYRQQPGQSLTLIATANQGSEATYESGFVIDKFPISRPNLTFSTLTVSNMSPEDSSIYLCSVEEPGTVYGYTFGSGTRLTVV.

In this sample, this clonotype turned up a few times. The V and J genes are TRBV29-1 and TRBJ2-5, with D perhaps being TRBD1 or TRBD2 (5 bases each). Germline V gene sequence: CDR1 SQVTM, CDR2 ANQGSEA. The V end lost 3 bases, the J end lost 2 bases, and 10 bases lay between the germline ends. The CDR3 covers 13 residues. CDR3 protein: CSVERGRQETQYF. The CDR3 region has the DNA TGCAGCGTTGAGAGGGGACGGCAAGAGACCCAGTACTTC. Full variable domain (outside the CDR3, taken from reference TRBV29-1 and TRBJ2-5): SAVISQKPSRDICQRGTSLTIQCQVDSQVTMMFWYRQQPGQSLTLIATANQGSEATYESGFVIDKFPISRPNLTFSTLTVSNMSPEDSSIYLCSVERGRQETQYFGPGTRLLVL.

The genes are TRBV18 and TRBJ2-2; 9 nucleotides agree with TRBD1. V trimming: 3 bases; J trimming: 5 bases; junction bases outside the gene matches: 4. The germline V gene encodes CDR1 KGHSH and CDR2 LQKENI. This CDR3 spans 15 amino acids. CDR3 region: CASSPRTGVTGELFF. The CDR3 DNA follows: TGTGCCAGCTCACCGAGGACAGGGGTGACCGGGGAGCTGTTTTTT.